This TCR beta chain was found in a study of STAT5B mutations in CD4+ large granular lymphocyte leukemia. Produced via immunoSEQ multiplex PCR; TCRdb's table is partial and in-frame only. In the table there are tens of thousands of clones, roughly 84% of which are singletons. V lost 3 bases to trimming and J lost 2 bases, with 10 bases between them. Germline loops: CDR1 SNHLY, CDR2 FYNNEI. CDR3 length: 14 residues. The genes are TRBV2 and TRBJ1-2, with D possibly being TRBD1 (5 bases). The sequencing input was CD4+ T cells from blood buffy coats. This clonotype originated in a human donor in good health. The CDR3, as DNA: TGTGCCAGCAGTGACAGGGCCCTAAACTATGGCTACACCTTC. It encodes CASSDRALNYGYTF.